The text below deals with one T cell receptor beta chain. Its antigen is unknown. Base qualities are not at hand, and no much larger clone is one base apart. Receptor amplification or capture employed the immunoSEQ multiplex PCR assay. For the multiplex PCR, a mixture combining 60 forward primers for TCR Vbeta segments and 13 reverse primers for TCR Jbeta segments was used. The CDR3 region of rearranged TCR beta genes was amplified from genomic DNA by a multiplex PCR assay. On the Illumina HiSeq System, the amplified TCR beta libraries were sequenced as 87-base-pair reads. Per the source publication's procedure: A later analysis tallied around 80 million unique TCR beta chains across the 666 repertoires, and approximately 11 million of those chains were shared by two or more donors. A nearest-neighbor algorithm error-corrected the raw reads and collapsed the reads into unique sequences, merging closely related sequences to remove PCR and sequencing errors. Alignment of CDR3 sequences to IMGT reference sequences was used to assign V, D and J gene segments. For a sequence to be retained, at least a six-nucleotide match to both a V gene segment and a J gene segment was required. A rearrangement counted as productive if the CDR3 had no stop codons and remained in frame with V and J, and every other rearrangement counted as non-productive. CDR3 was defined by IMGT convention, running from the second conserved V-encoded cysteine to the conserved J-encoded phenylalanine. The earlier analysis of approximately 500 of the donors excluded sequences that lacked an unambiguous match to a single V gene segment. In an earlier analysis of 587 of the donors, V segments were called functional above 56.7% productive rearrangements and were called segregating when the between-donor standard deviation exceeded 5%. A statistical classification framework was built to diagnose cytomegalovirus status from the catalog of TCR beta chain sequences. In a later analysis, TCR nucleotide sequences were compared against IMGT/GENE-DB human TR gene sequences so that V and J genes could be assigned. Using the TCRdist pipeline, a later analysis assigned CDR3 sequences along with most-parsimonious VDJ recombination scenarios. A later analysis defined each TCR beta chain by its CDR3 amino acid sequence plus V-gene family, and excluded reads lacking a unique V-gene family. A later analysis removed 592 highly shared, low-generation-probability nucleotide sequences to deal with suspected cross-contamination and a sequencing artifact. A later analysis calculated a clonal expansion index for each public chain from normalized within-repertoire ranks of inferred template counts. Generation probabilities in a later analysis came from a VDJ recombination model fitted to out-of-frame rearrangements, and those results were checked against IGoR. In a later analysis, TCR-TCR, TCR-HLA and TCR-CMV co-occurrence was scored with hypergeometric tests, and a repertoire-size bias correction was applied to TCR pairs. To estimate false discovery rates, a later analysis permuted the HLA or CMV assignments 20 times. A later analysis grouped co-occurring TCRs with DBSCAN, adding TCRdist sequence similarity when clustering within HLA-allele-positive subsets. Repertoires with fewer than 30,000 or more than 120,000 public chains were left out of co-occurrence clustering, as were about 5 repertoires with anomalous nucleotide sharing. TCRdb holds this immuneACCESS table with in-frame rearrangements only. Some clones are missing; in checked studies, unresolved V genes explain under half, and the rest has no known cause. V, J and clone size were drawn from that table, and D and trimming were deduced from the DNA. This sample lists approximately 260,000 clones; about four fifths were detected once. Roughly 2% of the sample is taken by the ten largest.

This sample was included in a study of cytomegalovirus exposure and HLA in healthy donors (dated by TCRdb to 2015 to 2018). Some background on the complete study: According to an earlier analysis of 587 of the donors, about 179 million T cells yielded some 120 million unique TCR beta sequences and approximately 300 Gb of sequence data. Rather than drawing on any new phenotypic data, the later analysis identified candidate immune exposures from TCR beta sequences and the way those sequences occurred across donors. Approximately 300 gigabases of sequencing data and around 88 million unique TCR sequences made up an early release that covered 640 HLA-typed donors. In a later genetic analysis, genome-wide SNP genotypes for about three fifths of the roughly 670 donors were used, and that subset was treated as a discovery cohort. Both class I and class II loci were covered by HLA typing, at four-digit resolution. The study aimed to test whether cataloging public T cell receptors could reveal signatures of past pathogen exposure. Among about 360 genotyped donors of the cohort, an average of roughly 240,000 unique TCR beta nucleotide sequences were sequenced per donor, about a sixth of them non-productive. In a later analysis, previously published TCR beta repertoires from several hundred donors were re-analyzed and high-resolution HLA genotyping was added so that TCR occurrence patterns could be studied. In addition to the first cohort of roughly 700 subjects, a separate validation cohort of 120 different subjects was used. The number of donors typed differed by locus, with roughly 620-630 for A, B, C, DRB1 and DQB1, approximately 500 for DQA1, 606 for DPA1, and some 440 for DPB1. Every discovery cohort repertoire had been produced on one sequencing platform. Donor age, sex, ethnicity and CMV serostatus were collected together with the repertoire data. Five DR-DQ haplotypes were treated as single units for association and clustering because of strong linkage in the cohort. In an earlier analysis of over 550 of the donors, high-throughput TCR beta sequencing was used to judge whether each TCR beta V gene segment behaved as functional or pseudogenic. To predict cytomegalovirus infection status, the study combined high-throughput TCR immunosequencing, statistical association of individual TCRs with disease status, and machine learning. Of the roughly 400 genotyped donors, about 80% fell in the genetic ancestry cluster associated with self-reported Caucasian donors. Using immunosequencing, the study profiled T cell repertoires from about 650 subjects and related those repertoires to cytomegalovirus serostatus. Summary of the overall study and its limitations: An earlier analysis of some 560 of the donors showed that most TCR beta V segments appeared in productive rearrangements either about 90% or about 30% of the time, which broadly matched IMGT annotations. The 87-base-pair reads could not distinguish some IMGT-functional V segments, including TRBV6-2 and TRBV6-3, so those segments were excluded. The study gave a list of 150 to 200 TCR beta chains associated with cytomegalovirus. In vitro tests confirmed that a few of the cytomegalovirus-associated TCR beta chains recognize cytomegalovirus antigens. Linkage disequilibrium might explain the correlated functional status among segregating V segments, but an unknown experimental factor could not be excluded. Compared with equally common non-associated chains, HLA-associated TCR beta chains in a later analysis were more clonally expanded and had lower generation probabilities. A cluster of highly shared sequence variants was judged likely to be a technical artifact of the sequencing pipeline. A later analysis reported that several top co-occurrence clusters appeared linked to parvovirus B19, influenza, CMV and Epstein-Barr virus. In a later genetic analysis, fewer N-insertions in productive TCRs were reported among donors in an Asian-associated ancestry cluster than the roughly 640-donor mean. In a later analysis, 16,951 TCR beta sequences were associated with specific HLA alleles at a false discovery rate of 0.05. While some public TCRs were present in many individuals, most TCR sequences turned up only very rarely across donors. This cohort had only TCR beta chains sequenced, and the lack of alpha or paired-chain data limited which features could be detected. A later analysis found that most CMV-associated TCR beta chains appeared HLA-restricted, with HLA associations seemingly driven largely by CMV exposure. According to the authors, the approach could potentially be generalized to other disease states and immunological phenotypes. Because some donors lacked HLA typing at each locus, the association tests relied only on the typed subset. According to a later analysis, TCR association rates differed among HLA loci, with DRB1 alleles showing the most associated TCRs and HLA-C alleles showing the fewest. When HLA alleles, especially DR and DQ, strongly co-occurred, TCR associations were difficult to assign to individual alleles. A later genetic analysis associated a missense DCLRE1C variant with V-gene and J-gene trimming of TCR beta chains, and an independent cohort replicated the association. A further reported finding was that TCR beta sequences accurately predicted the HLA-A and HLA-B alleles for most subjects in the first cohort. The only immune exposure information available for the cohort was CMV serostatus. Sequencing depth was assumed to be roughly uniform across donors in the presence/absence analyses, though that assumption may not hold. Because counts were too low, roughly 16 rarely observed V segments, including chromosome 9 orphons, were left out of the earlier analysis of 587 of the donors. Cytomegalovirus status was reported to be diagnosed by the classifier with high specificity and sensitivity in both the original and validation cohorts.

The cohort comprised 710 or so healthy bone marrow donors. At the time of sampling, all cohort members were nominally healthy, though unrecorded immune exposures were likely present. The donor tested CMV seropositive, placing the donor among the roughly 300 seropositive members of the cohort. Each donor provided a peripheral blood sample, and peripheral blood mononuclear cells were used for TCR beta sequencing. The Qiagen DNeasy Blood Extraction Kit was used to extract genomic DNA from the blood cell samples. Measured from the cysteine to the phenylalanine, the CDR3 is 15 residues long. The retained sequence is limited to the CDR3, 45 bases, with the frame set at the first base. The trim is 1 base for V and 1 base for J, with a gap of 8 bases between the germline ends. The germline V gene gives CDR1 as LGHNA and CDR2 as YSLEER.

The sample taken for sequencing was PBMCs. This sequence uses TRBV4-3 and TRBJ1-5; D gene: possibly TRBD1, on 6 matching bases. This receptor was taken from a woman aged 35 to 49 in good health and CMV-seropositive. The CDR3 region: CASSQVGGSNQPQHF. In nucleotides, the sequence is TGCGCCAGCAGCCAAGTAGGGGGAAGCAATCAGCCCCAGCATTTT.